This section outlines one T cell receptor beta chain sequence together with its context. The source of the sample is a study of blood T cell repertoires in COVID-19. Study background: The analysed material was cDNA or gDNA that came from T cells, B-cell-depleted T cells, or PBMCs.

Ages ranged from about 18 to 89 years, with residence in 24 US areas. What the recovered Cohort 3 donors had was two negative PCRs, clearance, or symptom resolution. Methods used by the authors: Reference gene primer amplification gave estimated nucleated cell counts. Only in-frame clones appear in the TCRdb table, and some are missing; sequencing was by immunoSEQ multiplex PCR. The V and J calls and clone size come from that table; D and trimming were worked out from the DNA. The table has 350,000 to 450,000 clones, 85% to 90% seen once. The CDR3 has 11 residues. The germline gives CDR1 DFQATT, CDR2 SNEGSKA (reference sequence).

The V and J genes are TRBV20-1 and TRBJ1-2; D is possibly TRBD1 (5 bases). The sample taken for sequencing was PBMCs or T cells enriched from blood (not recorded which). The receptor was isolated from a man aged 30 to 39 who had recovered from COVID-19. Here the CDR3 reads CSLEGTYGYTF. CDR3 nucleotides: TGCAGCCTGGAGGGGACCTATGGCTACACCTTC.